What follows is one TCR beta chain and its context. This sample is part of a study of blood T cell repertoires in COVID-19. Study in general: Samples of COVID-19 (acute and convalescent) were obtained from the United States, Italy and Spain. T cells, B-cell-depleted T cells, or PBMCs supplied cDNA or gDNA.

The CDR3 has 13 amino acids. Germline V gene data show CDR1 as MDHEN and CDR2 as SYDVKM. V shed 2 bases, J shed 4 bases, and the junction held 1 base outside the gene matches. As handled by the study authors: Nucleated cell number was recorded as an estimate derived from reference gene primer amplification. TCRdb keeps only in-frame clones here, not all; method: immunoSEQ multiplex PCR. V, J and clone size are taken as reported in that table, and D and trimming were inferred from the DNA itself. The sample includes a few hundred thousand clones, 87% of them seen just once. The sequencing sample was made of peripheral blood. The clonotype was recovered from a man over 45 with active or convalescent COVID-19. This chain connects TRBV28 to TRBJ1-2, with TRBD1 matching 7 bases. CDR3 protein: CASSLRGPYGYTF. CDR3 bases: TGTGCCAGCAGTTTAAGGGGGCCCTATGGCTACACCTTC.